This TCR beta chain stems from a study of spatial heterogeneity in lung cancer. Time point given: sample taken at primary tumor resection. Sequencing was performed on whole RNA extracted from tumor and nontumor lung tissue, or from frozen PBMC, and the material was left unsorted. In TCRdb, the 5' RACE reads were re-called with MiXCR into one record per CDR3 protein. This table holds approximately 7,000 distinct CDR3 sequences, 3% to 4.5% found once. This clonotype ranks as medium-sized. The library was prepared for alpha chains; this beta chain is a stray read, so its frequency means little. The CDR3 runs to 15 residues. Germline lookup yields CDR1 MDHEN and CDR2 SYDVKM. Trimming removed 8 bases from V and 0 bases from J, with 11 bases in between.

The source of this sequence is a female donor with early-stage non-small cell lung cancer. The chain carries TRBV28 and TRBJ2-6; D possibly matches TRBD1 or TRBD2 (5 bases each). The sample consisted of normal lung tissue next to the tumor, taken at surgery. Written as DNA, the CDR3 is TGTGCCAGCGGGGGAAGCAGCTCTGGGGCCAACGTCCTGACTTTC. This codes for CASGGSSSGANVLTF.